This T cell receptor beta chain comes out of a study of STAT5B mutations in CD4+ large granular lymphocyte leukemia. Trimming stripped 5 bases from V and 4 bases from J, with 14 bases between. Germline assignment: CDR1 SGHTA and CDR2 FQGTGA. The CDR3 spans 15 residues. Healthy controls were blood donor buffy coats. The study, taken as a whole, reports: No patients shared main leukemic clonotypes, though about 25% appeared at low frequency elsewhere. Without putative leukemic clones, patient CD4-sorted repertoires remained more clonal than healthy CD4+ repertoires.

Note on this clone: The antigen is unknown.

Profiling relied on immunoSEQ multiplex PCR, and the TCRdb table lists in-frame clones only, not all of them. In the table there are 20,000 to 25,000 clones, around 72% of which are singletons. The chain joins TRBV7-3 to TRBJ2-2, with D hard to call. Sequenced: CD4+ T cells from blood buffy coats. This TCR was recovered from a human donor in good health. The CDR3 coding sequence is TGTGCCAGCAGCCCAAAGCCGGGTTTCACCGGGGAGCTGTTTTTT. As protein: CASSPKPGFTGELFF. The full variable domain, with the rest looked up from reference TRBV7-3 and TRBJ2-2, is GAGVSQTPSNKVTEKGKYVELRCDPISGHTALYWYRQSLGQGPEFLIYFQGTGAADDSGLPNDRFFAVRPEGSVSTLKIQRTERGDSAVYLCASSPKPGFTGELFFGEGSRLTVL.